This T cell receptor (beta chain) derives from a study of post-analysis software for immune sequencing data. The wider study: As for disease course, relapsing-remitting, secondary progressive and progressive-relapsing multiple sclerosis were all included. The study, taken as a whole, reports: The five TRBV segments detected at higher frequency in patients than in controls included TRBV5-6, TRBV5-1 and TRBV20-1.

The sample holds many counts of this clonotype. The antigen remains unidentified. The authors incorporated unique molecular identifiers into the TCR beta cDNA libraries. TCRdb ran MiXCR on the PCR reads and lists one entry per CDR3 protein. The sample carries 350,000 to 450,000 distinct CDR3 sequences, around a third recorded once. The CDR3 has 13 amino acids. CDR1 is LGHDT, CDR2 YNNKEL, per germline (reference sequence). V shed 3 bases, J shed 4 bases, and the junction held 0 bases outside the gene matches. This sequence joins TRBV3-1 and TRBJ1-2; 9 nucleotides agree with TRBD1. Material for sequencing was blood. The clonotype comes from a girl between 10 and 17 years old with multiple sclerosis. CDR3: CASSQTGGYGYTF. The CDR3 DNA follows: TGTGCCAGCAGCCAGACAGGGGGCTATGGCTACACCTTC.